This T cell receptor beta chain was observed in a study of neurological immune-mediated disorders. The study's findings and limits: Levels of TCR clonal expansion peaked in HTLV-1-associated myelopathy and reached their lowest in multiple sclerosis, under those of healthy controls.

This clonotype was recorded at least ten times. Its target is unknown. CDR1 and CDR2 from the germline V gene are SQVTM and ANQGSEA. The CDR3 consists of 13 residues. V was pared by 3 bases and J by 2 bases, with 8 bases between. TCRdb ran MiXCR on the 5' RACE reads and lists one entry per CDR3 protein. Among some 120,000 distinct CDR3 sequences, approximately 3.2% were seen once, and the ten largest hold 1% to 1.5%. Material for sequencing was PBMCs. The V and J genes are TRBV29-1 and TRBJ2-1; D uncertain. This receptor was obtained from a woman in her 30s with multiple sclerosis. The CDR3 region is CSVDPTTYNEQFF. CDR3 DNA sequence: TGCAGCGTTGATCCAACTACCTACAATGAGCAGTTCTTC.